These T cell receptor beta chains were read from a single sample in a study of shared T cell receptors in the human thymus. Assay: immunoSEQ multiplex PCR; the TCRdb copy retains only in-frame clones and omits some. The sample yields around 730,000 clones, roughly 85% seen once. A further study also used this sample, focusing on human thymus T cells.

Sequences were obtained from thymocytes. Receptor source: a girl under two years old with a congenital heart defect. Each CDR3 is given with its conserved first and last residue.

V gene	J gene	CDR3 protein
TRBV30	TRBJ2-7	CAWSAAEGAGIYEQYF
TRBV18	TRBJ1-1	CASSPPGGPGTEAFF
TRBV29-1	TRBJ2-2	CSVRAGELFF
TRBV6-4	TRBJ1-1	CASSESSKTANTEAFF
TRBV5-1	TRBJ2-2	CASSRTGVRFGELFF
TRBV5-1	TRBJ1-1	CASSLRPPDRKDTEAFF
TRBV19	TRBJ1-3	CASSMADTIYF
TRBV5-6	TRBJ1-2	CASSLVRGTGLGGYTF
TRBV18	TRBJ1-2	CASSPNPGLLNF
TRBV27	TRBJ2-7	CASRATGGKRYEQYF
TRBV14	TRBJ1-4	CASSQPNTGTNEKLFF
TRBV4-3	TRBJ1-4	CASSQNSGFNEKLFF
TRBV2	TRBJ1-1	CASSTNRLNTEAFF
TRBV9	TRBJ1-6	CASSATLTAAFSPLHF
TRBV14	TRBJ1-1	CASSPLISENTEAFF
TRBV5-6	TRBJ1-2	CASSGVRGGSYGYTF
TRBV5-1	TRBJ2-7	CASSPTSGASYEQYF
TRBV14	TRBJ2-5	CASSQGAGTAQETQYF
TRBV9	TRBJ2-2	CASSVEDFNTGELFF
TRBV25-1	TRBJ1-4	CASSETRDGEKLFF
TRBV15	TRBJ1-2	CATSRDLGGSYGYTF
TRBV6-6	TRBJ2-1	CASSPTLAGNTNEQFF
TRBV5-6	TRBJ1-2	CASSPRVDRGYTF
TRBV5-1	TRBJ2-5	CASSFSGKETQYF
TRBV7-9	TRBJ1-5	CASSMSSRGTGDSNQPQHF
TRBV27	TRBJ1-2	CASSSLRGAGGYTF
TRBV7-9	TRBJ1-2	CASSLGDRPPPNYGYTF
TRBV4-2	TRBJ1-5	CASSQDRAERGSNQPQHF
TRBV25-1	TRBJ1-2	CASSDNGSEEGHTF
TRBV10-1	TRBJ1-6	CASSDGQAKGGLHF